This TCR beta chain was retrieved from a study of vaccination and CD4 T cells after COVID-19. As for the study in general: Samples were taken after vaccination, a median of around 78 days after dose two, with a range of 14 to 241. Stimulation of cells relied on overlapping spike peptides derived from SARS-CoV-2, HCoV-NL63, HCoV-OC43 and HCoV-229E. Control cultures, each given a CEFX pool, an HIV-1 Nef pool, or no peptide, were included.

With respect to this clonotype: Its antigen remains unidentified.

Cultured CD4+ T cell DNA underwent sequencing with the Oncomine TCR Beta short-read assay. Genomic DNA was drawn out of CD4+ T cells grown in culture. TCRdb redid the calling of the PCR reads with MiXCR, one entry per CDR3 protein. This sample carries 14,000 to 15,000 distinct CDR3 sequences, approximately 53% of them seen once, and the ten largest clones take about 12%. J gave up 0 bases and V 1 base, and 8 bases lay outside the gene matches. The germline V gene has CDR1 SGHTA and CDR2 FQGNSA. CDR3 length: 18 amino acids. Stated treatment: roughly 10-day PBMC culture with coronavirus spike peptide pools or control peptides (ViraFEST assay).

The rearrangement links TRBV7-2 to TRBJ2-5; 10 bases agree with TRBD2. The sample consisted of CD4+ T cells from blood, cultured in vitro. This TCR was sampled from a human donor who had recovered from COVID-19. CDR3 loop: CASSLEWLAGVNQETQYF. CDR3 nucleotide sequence: TGTGCCAGCAGCTTAGAATGGCTAGCGGGAGTCAACCAAGAGACCCAGTACTTC.